These 2 T cell receptor beta chains originate from one sample sequenced in a study of circulating and synovial CD4+ cells in juvenile arthritis. Sequenced by immunoSEQ multiplex PCR; TCRdb stores in-frame clones only, minus some. The sample lists more than 13,000 clones; 80% to 85% were seen once. Sequencing used CD4+ T cells from synovial fluid. These receptors were taken from a human patient with juvenile idiopathic arthritis. Some clones in this sample may be carry-over from other donors' samples.

This sequence joins TRBV19 and TRBJ1-1, with no clear D. The germline CDR1 and CDR2 sequences are LNHDA and SQIVND (reference sequence). Trimming took 7 bases from V and 5 from J, leaving 8 bases between them. The CDR3 extends over 11 amino acids. The CDR3 is CASNPGTEAFF. CDR3 coding DNA: TGTGCCAGTAACCCGGGAACTGAAGCTTTCTTT.

This sequence joins TRBV27 and TRBJ1-4, with a tentative D call TRBD1 (6 bases). The CDR3 is made up of 15 amino acids. Trimming took off 3 bases at V and 8 bases at J, with 16 bases between the two ends. CDR1 MNHEY and CDR2 SMNVEV come from the germline V gene (reference sequence). The CDR3 spells CASSLSAGALEKLFF. CDR3 DNA: TGTGCCAGCAGTTTGTCGGCAGGGGCGTTGGAAAAACTGTTTTTT.